The clone carrying this TCR beta chain was counted a few times. Its matching antigen is unknown. There are 11 residues in the CDR3. Trimming at V came to 8 bases and at J to 6 bases, leaving 0 bases not matched to a gene. Germline assignment: CDR1 LNHDA and CDR2 SQIVND (reference sequence). This specimen belongs to a study of metastatic and nonmetastatic thyroid tumors. Study findings and constraints: Significantly greater TCR beta diversity was reportedly found in malignant thyroid tumors than in benign nodules (in blood and tumor).

Prior to thyroid surgery, none of the patients had received any treatment. In the study's own analysis: The study built a papillary thyroid cancer distant-metastasis classifier from CDR3 differences across clinicopathological groups. TCRdb reprocessed the PCR reads via MiXCR. In this record, the V and J calls reflect TCRdb's handling and not the investigators' own analysis. The sample carries 3,000 to 4,000 clones, about 20% recorded once. The sequence was collected from a male donor with papillary thyroid cancer or a benign thyroid nodule (not recorded which). Some clones in this sample may be carry-over from other donors' samples. V is TRBV19 and J is TRBJ2-2; 7 nucleotides line up with TRBD1. The material sequenced was tumor tissue. The CDR3 loop reads CASQGAGELFF. As DNA, the CDR3 is TGTGCCAGTCAGGGGGCCGGGGAGCTGTTTTTT.